The T cell receptor (beta chain) described here comes from a study of CD8+CD57+ T cells in acquired aplastic anemia. CDR3 and TCR beta VDJ profiling relied on genomic DNA as the template. TCRdb reprocessed the reads with MiXCR, giving one entry per CDR3 protein. The table has 200,000 or so distinct CDR3 sequences, roughly 45% seen once; the top ten hold 20%. Patients sequenced had flow cytometry evidence of CD8+CD57+ cell expansion. Each of the patients presented with severe acquired aplastic anemia. This sequence originates from a human donor with aplastic anemia. Sequenced material: sorted CD4+, CD8+, or CD8+CD57+ T cells (not recorded which) from PBMCs.

This CDR3 reads CASSPKAGTLSYEQYF. CDR3 bases: TGTGCCAGCAGCCCTAAAGCGGGTACCCTCTCCTACGAGCAGTACTTC. The chain couples TRBV7-8 to TRBJ2-7, with a possible D match to TRBD2 (6 bases). The CDR3 contains 16 residues. V lost 5 bases, J lost 0 bases, and 17 bases lay in between. CDR1 SGHVS and CDR2 FQNEAQ come from the germline V gene.